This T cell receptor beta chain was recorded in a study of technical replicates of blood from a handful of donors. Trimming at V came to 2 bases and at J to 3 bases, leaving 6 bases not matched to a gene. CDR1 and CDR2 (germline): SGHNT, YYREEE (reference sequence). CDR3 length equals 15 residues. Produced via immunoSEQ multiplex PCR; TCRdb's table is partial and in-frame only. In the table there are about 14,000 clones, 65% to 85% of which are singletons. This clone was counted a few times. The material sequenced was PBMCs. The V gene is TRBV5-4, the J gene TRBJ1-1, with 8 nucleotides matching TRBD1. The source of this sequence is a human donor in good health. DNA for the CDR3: TGTGCCAGCAGCTTACTACAGGGGGGGGACACTGAAGCTTTCTTT. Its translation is CASSLLQGGDTEAFF.